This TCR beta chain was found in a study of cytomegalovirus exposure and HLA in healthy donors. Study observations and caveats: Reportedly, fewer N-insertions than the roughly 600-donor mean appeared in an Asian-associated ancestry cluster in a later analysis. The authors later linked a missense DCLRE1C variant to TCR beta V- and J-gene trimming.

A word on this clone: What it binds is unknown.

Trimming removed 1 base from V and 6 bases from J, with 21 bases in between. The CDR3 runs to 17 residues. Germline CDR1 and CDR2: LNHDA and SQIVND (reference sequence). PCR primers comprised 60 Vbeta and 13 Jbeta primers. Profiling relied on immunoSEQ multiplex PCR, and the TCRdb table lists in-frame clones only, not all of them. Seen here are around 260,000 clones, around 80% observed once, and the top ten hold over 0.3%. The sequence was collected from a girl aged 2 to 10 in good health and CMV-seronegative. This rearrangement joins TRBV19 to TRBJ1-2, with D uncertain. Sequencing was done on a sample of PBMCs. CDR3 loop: CASSIVHQRGGWNGYTF. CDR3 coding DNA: TGTGCCAGTAGTATAGTACACCAACGGGGAGGGTGGAATGGCTACACCTTC.